The 23 T cell receptor beta chains listed next were all sequenced from one sample in a study of control samples from healthy donors and cancer patients. Sequencing was performed with immunoSEQ multiplex PCR; in TCRdb, only in-frame clones are kept and a portion is missing. The sample holds over 150,000 clones; 90% are singletons and the top ten take around 1.4%. The sample comprised blood. The receptors here all came from a woman in her forties or fifties in good health.

V gene TRBV7-2 combines with J gene TRBJ2-7, with TRBD1 identical over 7 bases. This CDR3 is built from 14 residues. V was clipped by 6 bases and J by 7 bases; unmatched bases: 12. Per germline, CDR1 SGHTA and CDR2 FQGNSA. CDR3 loop: CASSRSRGSGEQYF. DNA for the CDR3: TGTGCCAGCAGTCGGAGCAGGGGGTCGGGTGAGCAGTACTTC.

The rearrangement uses TRBV7-9 and TRBJ2-7; D is perhaps TRBD1 (5 bases). This CDR3 is built from 12 residues. Germline assignment: CDR1 SEHNR and CDR2 FQNEAQ (reference sequence). V lost 6 bases and J 2 bases, leaving 8 bases between the germline ends. The CDR3 loop reads CASRDNAYEQYF. The DNA of the CDR3 is TGTGCCAGCAGGGACAATGCCTACGAGCAGTACTTC.

The genes are TRBV5-1 and TRBJ1-1, with 7 bases lining up with TRBD1. Losses at the gene ends were 4 bases for V and 1 base for J; bases not matched to a gene: 4. Germline CDR1 and CDR2: SGHRS and YFSETQ. The CDR3 has 14 amino acids. The CDR3 region is CASSTQGENTEAFF. The CDR3 nucleotides are TGCGCCAGCAGCACCCAGGGGGAGAACACTGAAGCTTTCTTT.

This clone has just a few counts. The chain joins TRBV7-2 to TRBJ2-1; TRBD2 matches at 10 bases. CDR1 is SGHTA, CDR2 FQGNSA, per germline. The trim removed 2 bases at V and 4 bases at J, leaving 2 bases unmatched. The CDR3 sequence is 15 residues long. CDR3: CASSLSGGDYNEQFF. CDR3 DNA sequence: TGTGCCAGCAGCTTAAGCGGGGGGGATTACAATGAGCAGTTCTTC.

V is TRBV9 and J is TRBJ1-4; 7 bases fit TRBD1. V shed 3 bases and J 4 bases; nucleotides not matched to a gene: 6. Germline V gene sequence: CDR1 SGDLS, CDR2 YYNGEE. The CDR3 has 15 amino acids. DNA of the CDR3: TGTGCCAGCAGCGGAGGGACAGCTAATAATGAAAAACTGTTTTTT. The encoded protein is CASSGGTANNEKLFF.

Details on this clone: Other DNA sequences in the sample encode the same CDR3. The chain has TRBV7-9 and TRBJ1-2; TRBD1 is a possible D gene (6 bases). The CDR3 sequence is 12 residues long. The ends were cut back, 1 base at V and 8 bases at J, with 8 bases in the middle. Germline CDR1 SEHNR, CDR2 FQNEAQ (reference sequence). In DNA form, the CDR3 reads TGTGCCAGCAGCTTAGAAAGGGGGGGCTACACCTTC. Protein product: CASSLERGGYTF.

V is TRBV27 and J is TRBJ2-7, with 12 bases that match TRBD1. The CDR3 spans 17 residues. Germline-derived CDR1 and CDR2 are MNHEY and SMNVEV (reference sequence). V shed 1 base, J shed 5 bases, and the junction held 9 bases outside the gene matches. In DNA form, the CDR3 reads TGTGCCAGCAGTTTATGGGGGACAGGGGGCAATCTCCACGAGCAGTACTTC. As protein: CASSLWGTGGNLHEQYF.

The rearrangement joins TRBV18 to TRBJ1-1; TRBD1 matches 7 bases. The V gene end was trimmed by 1 base and the J gene end by 0 bases; junction bases not matched to a gene: 8. Germline V gene lookup returns CDR1 KGHSH and CDR2 LQKENI. The CDR3 covers 17 residues. CDR3 protein: CASSPLGPGGMNTEAFF. CDR3 nucleotides: TGTGCCAGCTCACCACTTGGTCCAGGGGGGATGAACACTGAAGCTTTCTTT.

The rearrangement joins TRBV4-3 to TRBJ1-6, with D tentatively TRBD1 (6 bases). V gave up 4 bases and J gave up 6 bases, with 16 bases separating them. Germline CDR1 reads LGHNA; CDR2 reads YSLEER. The length of the CDR3 is 16 residues. The CDR3 here is CASSLSTGFGNSPLHF. CDR3 DNA: TGCGCCAGCAGCCTTAGCACAGGGTTTGGTAATTCACCCCTCCACTTT.

V and J are TRBV7-7 and TRBJ2-1; D perhaps matches TRBD1 (5 bases). Germline assignment: CDR1 SSHAT and CDR2 FNYEAQ (reference sequence). Trimming took off 1 base at V and 6 bases at J, with 13 bases between the two ends. The CDR3 is made up of 15 amino acids. CDR3 sequence (DNA): TGTGCCAGCAGCTTAGATTGGGGCGCGTCCAATGAGCAGTTCTTC. This sequence encodes CASSLDWGASNEQFF.

J is TRBJ1-5 and V is TRBV15; no reliable D call. Trimming cost V 5 bases and J 4 bases, with 15 bases left between them. The CDR3 is 15 residues long. Per germline, CDR1 LNHNV and CDR2 YYDKDF (reference sequence). CDR3 nucleotides: TGTGCCACCAGCCCGAACTTCCTGGGGAATCAGCCCCAGCATTTT. Translating it yields CATSPNFLGNQPQHF.

The chain recombines TRBV28 with TRBJ2-3, with D hard to call. This CDR3 contains 14 residues. Trimming removed 2 bases from V and 7 bases from J, with 13 bases in between. CDR1 and CDR2 (germline): MDHEN, SYDVKM. In DNA, the CDR3 is TGTGCCAGCAGTTTAGGCCCCCTCGCACATACGCAGTATTTT. Protein: CASSLGPLAHTQYF.

The CDR3 nucleotides are TGTGCCAGCAGAACTACCTCGAGGGGGAATTCACCCCTCCACTTT. This gives the protein CASRTTSRGNSPLHF. This chain joins TRBV3-1 (or the pseudogene TRBV3-2) and TRBJ1-6; D possibly corresponds to TRBD1 (6 bases). The CDR3 sequence is 15 residues long. Germline loops: CDR1 LGHDT, CDR2 YNNKEL (reference sequence). Trimming took off 6 bases at V and 7 bases at J, with 16 bases between the two ends.

The rearrangement joins TRBV9 to TRBJ2-7; 12 nucleotides match TRBD2. V trimming: 3 bases; J trimming: 4 bases; junction bases outside the gene matches: 8. The CDR3 length is 16 residues. In germline, CDR1 is SGDLS, CDR2 YYNGEE. In DNA, the CDR3 is TGTGCCAGCAGCGCCTCCGGGACTAGCGGGTATTACGAGCAGTACTTC. Translating gives CASSASGTSGYYEQYF. Looking up the rest from reference TRBV9 and TRBJ2-7 gives the full variable domain: DSGVTQTPKHLITATGQRVTLRCSPRSGDLSVYWYQQSLDQGLQFLIQYYNGEERAKGNILERFSAQQFPDLHSELNLSSLELGDSALYFCASSASGTSGYYEQYFGPGTRLTVT.

V and J are TRBV20-1 and TRBJ2-2, with 7 bases identical to TRBD2. This CDR3 contains 17 residues. Germline CDR1 reads DFQATT; CDR2 reads SNEGSKA (reference sequence). The V gene end was trimmed by 3 bases and the J gene end by 0 bases; junction bases not matched to a gene: 10. CDR3 coding DNA: TGCAGTGCTAGTGCCATCTTAGCGGGCTCGAACACCGGGGAGCTGTTTTTT. This codes for CSASAILAGSNTGELFF.

The V and J genes are TRBV2 and TRBJ2-3; D remains unclear. V gave up 5 bases and J gave up 4 bases, with 7 bases separating them. The germline CDR1 and CDR2 sequences are SNHLY and FYNNEI. The CDR3 spans 12 residues. The DNA for the CDR3 is TGTGCCAGCAGTTGGGGTTCAGATACGCAGTATTTT. Protein: CASSWGSDTQYF.

The gene calls are TRBV11-1 and TRBJ1-3; D may be TRBD1 (6 bases). The CDR3 is made up of 14 amino acids. Trimming took off 4 bases at V and 2 bases at J, with 9 bases between the two ends. Germline V gene lookup returns CDR1 SGHAT and CDR2 FQDESV (reference sequence). The CDR3 sequence: CASSSTGTGNTIYF. CDR3 nucleotides: TGTGCCAGCAGCTCCACAGGGACTGGAAACACCATATATTTT. The variable domain in full, with the rest retrieved from reference TRBV11-1 and TRBJ1-3, is EAEVAQSPRYKITEKSQAVAFWCDPISGHATLYWYRQILGQGPELLVQFQDESVVDDSQLPKDRFSAERLKGVDSTLKIQPAELGDSAMYLCASSSTGTGNTIYFGEGSWLTVV.

The gene calls are TRBV19 and TRBJ1-6; 9 nucleotides line up with TRBD1. Per germline, CDR1 LNHDA and CDR2 SQIVND (reference sequence). The CDR3 is 13 amino acids. With V trimmed by 10 bases and J by 12 bases, 10 bases remained unmatched. The CDR3 DNA sequence: TGTGCCACCGCGGACAGGGGTTTGGTACCCCTCCACTTT. Translated, it gives CATADRGLVPLHF.

This rearrangement joins TRBV5-5 to TRBJ1-2; the match to TRBD1 covers 7 bases. V dropped 3 bases and J dropped 2; count of bases not matched to a gene: 13. Germline-derived CDR1 and CDR2 are SGHKS and YYEKEE (reference sequence). The CDR3 totals 17 residues. CDR3 bases: TGTGCCAGCAGCTCGGGACAGCTAAGGGTTGACAACTATGGCTACACCTTC. It encodes CASSSGQLRVDNYGYTF.

This sequence joins TRBV7-9 and TRBJ2-3; 7 nucleotides agree with TRBD2. Trimming took 5 bases from V and 1 from J; bases not matched to a gene: 9. CDR1 and CDR2 (germline): SEHNR, FQNEAQ (reference sequence). This CDR3 is built from 16 residues. This CDR3 reads CASSEGRGGRTDTQYF. As DNA, the CDR3 is TGTGCCAGCAGCGAGGGACGCGGGGGACGCACAGATACGCAGTATTTT.

The chain combines TRBV4-3 with TRBJ2-2, with 9 bases that match TRBD2. The germline gives CDR1 LGHNA, CDR2 YSLEER. The CDR3 is 17 residues long. The V segment lost 2 bases and the J segment 3 bases; nucleotides outside the gene matches: 7. This CDR3 is CASSQFQTSGDTGELFF. DNA of the CDR3: TGCGCCAGCAGCCAATTCCAGACTAGCGGAGACACCGGGGAGCTGTTTTTT.

The rearrangement links TRBV6-5 to TRBJ2-3; 10 nucleotides align to TRBD1. The ends lost 8 bases at V and 1 base at J; junction bases unmatched: 6. CDR3 size: 15 residues. CDR1 MNHEY and CDR2 SVGAGI come from the germline V gene. The CDR3 DNA is TGTGCCAGCCGGATAGGGACAGGGGGCACAGATACGCAGTATTTT. The encoded protein is CASRIGTGGTDTQYF.

The chain couples TRBV19 to TRBJ1-1; D might be TRBD1 (5 bases). V lost 3 bases and J lost 4, with 9 bases in between. The CDR3 is made up of 13 amino acids. Germline V lookup: CDR1 LNHDA, CDR2 SQIVND (reference sequence). The chain's CDR3 is CASSIKGPTEAFF. The DNA of the CDR3 is TGTGCCAGTAGTATCAAGGGACCCACTGAAGCTTTCTTT.